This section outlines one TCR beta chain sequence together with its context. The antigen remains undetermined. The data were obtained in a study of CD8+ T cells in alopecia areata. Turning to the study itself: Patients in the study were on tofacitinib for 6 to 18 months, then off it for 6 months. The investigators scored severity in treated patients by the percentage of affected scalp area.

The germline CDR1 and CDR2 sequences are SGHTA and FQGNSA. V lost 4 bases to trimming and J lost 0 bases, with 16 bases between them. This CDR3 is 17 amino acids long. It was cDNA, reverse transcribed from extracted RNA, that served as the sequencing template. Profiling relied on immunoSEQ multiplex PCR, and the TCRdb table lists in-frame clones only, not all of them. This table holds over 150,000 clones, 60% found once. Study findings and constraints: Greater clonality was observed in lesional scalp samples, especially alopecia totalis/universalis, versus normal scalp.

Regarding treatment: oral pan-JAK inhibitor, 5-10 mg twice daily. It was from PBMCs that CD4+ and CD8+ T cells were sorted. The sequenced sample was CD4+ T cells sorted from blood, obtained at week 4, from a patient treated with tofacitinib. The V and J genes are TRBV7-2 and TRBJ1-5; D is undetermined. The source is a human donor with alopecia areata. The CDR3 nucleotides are TGTGCCAGCAGCTCCGGAGCCCAGGCTTATAGCAATCAGCCCCAGCATTTT. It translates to CASSSGAQAYSNQPQHF.